Below are 27 T cell receptor beta chains sequenced from a single sample in a study of blood T cell repertoires in COVID-19. The repertoire was sequenced with immunoSEQ multiplex PCR; TCRdb's copy has only in-frame clones and lacks some. Among roughly 380,000 clones listed, roughly 86% were seen once. The sequenced sample was PBMCs or T cells enriched from blood (not recorded which). All receptors come from a woman aged 25 to 39 who had been exposed to COVID-19.

This chain joins TRBV19 and TRBJ2-5, with 9 bases aligning to TRBD1. CDR1 and CDR2 from the germline V gene are LNHDA and SQIVND (reference sequence). The V and J ends lost 4 bases and 5 bases, in that order; junction bases with no gene match: 5. This CDR3 has 14 amino acids. CDR3 amino acids: CASSTGQGRETQYF. The CDR3 DNA is TGTGCCAGTAGTACCGGACAGGGGAGGGAGACCCAGTACTTC.

Only one count was recorded for this clone. The DNA is left out, because the CDR3 cannot be placed on it with certainty; the CDR3 is given as TCRdb lists it. The chain recombines TRBV12-1 with TRBJ1-3; no DNA check was done on the table's D call, TRBD1. TRBV12-1 is a pseudogene. Counting both end residues, the CDR3 totals 17 amino acids. CDR3 sequence reads: CASSFGTGSFSGNTIYF.

The chain combines TRBV19 with TRBJ1-2; no definite D call. V lost 5 bases, J lost 1 base, and 11 bases lay in between. Looked up from germline, CDR1 is LNHDA and CDR2 is SQIVND (reference sequence). The CDR3 runs to 14 residues. The CDR3 sequence is CASSLSLLNYGYTF. The CDR3 DNA reads as TGTGCCAGTAGTCTCTCACTCCTTAACTATGGCTACACCTTC. The variable domain in full, completed from reference TRBV19 and TRBJ1-2, reads DGGITQSPKYLFRKEGQNVTLSCEQNLNHDAMYWYRQDPGQGLRLIYYSQIVNDFQKGDIAEGYSVSREKKESFPLTVTSAQKNPTAFYLCASSLSLLNYGYTFGSGTRLTVV.

This clone is a singleton in its sample. The chain has TRBV15 and TRBJ2-1, with 13 bases fitting TRBD2. With 0 bases clipped from V and 8 bases from J, the junction kept 4 bases outside the gene matches. Looked up from germline, CDR1 is LNHNV and CDR2 is YYDKDF (reference sequence). The CDR3 is 16 residues long. CDR3 sequence reads: CATSRETGLAGDEQFF. The DNA of the CDR3 is TGTGCCACCAGCAGAGAGACCGGACTAGCGGGAGATGAGCAGTTCTTC.

The genes are TRBV30 and TRBJ1-1; 7 nucleotides match TRBD1. The V gene's germline CDR1 is GTSNPN and CDR2 SVGIG (reference sequence). With 5 bases clipped from V and 1 base from J, the junction kept 4 bases outside the gene matches. The CDR3 covers 13 residues. Here the CDR3 reads CAWRQGWNTEAFF. The CDR3 bases are TGTGCCTGGCGACAGGGTTGGAACACTGAAGCTTTCTTT.

The chain is built from TRBV19 and TRBJ2-7; D is possibly TRBD1 (5 bases). Germline lookup yields CDR1 LNHDA and CDR2 SQIVND (reference sequence). V was cut by 7 bases and J by 0 bases, with 16 bases left in between. The CDR3 has 15 amino acids. DNA of the CDR3: TGTGCCAGTAACCTAAAGTGGGGCGACTCCTACGAGCAGTACTTC. It yields the protein CASNLKWGDSYEQYF.

The V and J genes are TRBV9 and TRBJ2-1; 16 bases align to TRBD2. The germline V gene encodes CDR1 SGDLS and CDR2 YYNGEE. With V trimmed by 4 bases and J by 9 bases, 7 bases remained unmatched. This CDR3 contains 16 residues. The CDR3 coding sequence is TGTGCCAGCAGCCCCGGGACTAGCGGGAGGGCCACTGAGCAGTTCTTC. Its translation is CASSPGTSGRATEQFF.

V usage is TRBV30 and J usage is TRBJ2-2; no clear D. Germline assignment: CDR1 GTSNPN and CDR2 SVGIG (reference sequence). V shed 4 bases and J shed 3 bases, with 6 bases lying between them. The CDR3 contains 12 residues. CDR3 in amino acids: CAWKRDTGELFF. Here the CDR3 DNA reads TGTGCCTGGAAAAGAGACACCGGGGAGCTGTTTTTT.

This clone was counted only a few times. The chain couples TRBV4-2 to TRBJ2-2; 9 nucleotides agree with TRBD2. The CDR3 runs 16 residues. Germline assignment: CDR1 LGHNA and CDR2 YNFKEQ. V lost 2 bases and J lost 1; bases outside the gene matches: 2. CDR3 nucleotide sequence: TGTGCCAGCAGCCAACCGACTAGCGGGAACACCGGGGAGCTGTTTTTT. Residues: CASSQPTSGNTGELFF.

The rearrangement joins TRBV2 to TRBJ2-1, with TRBD2 matching 8 bases. The length of the CDR3 is 15 residues. The V gene's germline CDR1 is SNHLY and CDR2 FYNNEI. The V and J ends lost 2 bases and 4 bases, in that order; junction bases with no gene match: 4. The CDR3 reads CASSETGLVYNEQFF. CDR3 coding DNA: TGTGCCAGCAGTGAAACGGGACTAGTATACAATGAGCAGTTCTTC.

The DNA of the CDR3 is TGTGCCAGCAGCTCTAGCGGGGGGAACAATGAGCAGTTCTTC. Residues: CASSSSGGNNEQFF. The rearrangement links TRBV28 to TRBJ2-1, with 11 bases matching TRBD2. Germline CDR1 is MDHEN and CDR2 is SYDVKM. The CDR3 runs 14 residues. V shed 6 bases, J shed 5 bases, and the junction held 3 bases outside the gene matches.

The chain has TRBV19 and TRBJ1-5; 7 nucleotides line up with TRBD1. The CDR3 totals 17 residues. Trimming took 2 bases from V and 0 from J; bases not matched to a gene: 7. Germline V gene lookup returns CDR1 LNHDA and CDR2 SQIVND (reference sequence). CDR3 in DNA: TGTGCCAGTAGTATACTCCAACAGGGGCTTAGCAATCAGCCCCAGCATTTT. Translating gives CASSILQQGLSNQPQHF.

The V gene is TRBV28, the J gene TRBJ1-2, with 10 nucleotides matching TRBD1. Germline CDR1 reads MDHEN; CDR2 reads SYDVKM. The CDR3 runs 16 residues. V shed 6 bases and J 0 bases; nucleotides not matched to a gene: 7. This CDR3 reads CASRRQGAEANYGYTF. CDR3 in DNA: TGTGCCAGCAGACGACAGGGGGCCGAAGCTAACTATGGCTACACCTTC.

The J gene is TRBJ1-2, the V gene TRBV19, with TRBD1 matching over 8 bases. The CDR3 contains 15 residues. Germline trimming cut 4 bases from V and 2 bases from J; bases unmatched to any gene: 6. Germline assignment: CDR1 LNHDA and CDR2 SQIVND (reference sequence). This chain's CDR3 is CASSTMGQVNYGYTF. The CDR3 region has the DNA TGTGCCAGTAGTACCATGGGACAGGTGAACTATGGCTACACCTTC.

The chain carries TRBV18 and TRBJ2-1; possible D gene TRBD2, 6 bases. Trimming pared 2 bases from V and 5 bases from J, leaving 16 bases between. Per the germline V gene, CDR1 is KGHSH and CDR2 is LQKENI. This CDR3 spans 16 amino acids. DNA of the CDR3: TGTGCCAGCTCACCATATCAAATAGCGGTAAACAATGAGCAGTTCTTC. It encodes CASSPYQIAVNNEQFF.

The chain is built from TRBV29-1 and TRBJ1-2, with a possible D match to TRBD1 (5 bases). Per the germline V gene, CDR1 is SQVTM and CDR2 is ANQGSEA. CDR3 length equals 9 residues. Trimming took off 6 bases at V and 8 bases at J, with 7 bases between the two ends. The CDR3 nucleotides are TGCAGCGTGCGGGACGGCTACACCTTC. Its protein is CSVRDGYTF.

V and J are TRBV10-3 and TRBJ1-6, with no clear D. Germline V gene sequence: CDR1 ENHRY, CDR2 SYGVKD. Trimming took off 0 bases at V and 8 bases at J, with 5 bases between the two ends. The CDR3 has 13 residues. CDR3: CAISESRDSPLHF. DNA for the CDR3: TGTGCCATCAGTGAGTCAAGAGATTCACCCCTCCACTTT.

In the case of this clone: Mismatch with germline at one junction end may stem from a read error. The chain employs TRBV18 and TRBJ1-6; the D gene is possibly TRBD1 (5 bases). Germline CDR1 reads KGHSH; CDR2 reads LQKENI. The CDR3 totals 14 residues. The CDR3 here is CASSPTGDNSPLHF. In nucleotides, the CDR3 is TGTGCCAGCTCACCCACGGGGGATAATTCGCCCCTCCACTTT.

The rearrangement joins TRBV2 to TRBJ2-7; D possibly corresponds to TRBD2 (5 bases). The V end was cut by 7 bases, the J end by 2 bases, with 12 bases between. CDR1 SNHLY and CDR2 FYNNEI come from the germline V gene. The CDR3 contains 13 residues. In DNA, the CDR3 is TGTGCCAGCACTACAGCGGTACCCTACGAGCAGTACTTC. Protein product: CASTTAVPYEQYF.

The chain is built from TRBV28 and TRBJ1-1; 8 bases map to TRBD1. CDR1 MDHEN and CDR2 SYDVKM come from the germline V gene. The CDR3 totals 16 residues. V lost 5 bases and J lost 1; bases outside the gene matches: 9. CDR3 sequence reads: CASSPTQGAANTEAFF. CDR3 nucleotides: TGTGCCAGCAGTCCGACCCAGGGGGCCGCGAACACTGAAGCTTTCTTT.

This clone was observed a few times. The chain carries TRBV3-1 (or the pseudogene TRBV3-2) and TRBJ1-1, with D uncertain. Trimming shortened V by 4 bases and J by 7 bases, and 7 bases separated the two germline ends. Germline V gives CDR1 LGHDT, CDR2 YNNKEL (reference sequence). CDR3 length equals 11 residues. CDR3 bases: TGTGCCAGCAGCCTCCATAGTGAAGCTTTCTTT. It encodes CASSLHSEAFF.

The chain combines TRBV28 with TRBJ2-7; possibly TRBD1 for D (6 bases). The CDR3 extends over 17 amino acids. The germline V gene encodes CDR1 MDHEN and CDR2 SYDVKM. The germline V and J ends were trimmed by 3 bases and 2 bases, with 20 bases remaining between them. The CDR3 loop is CASSLGAVGMLPYEQYF. The CDR3 bases are TGTGCCAGCAGTTTGGGGGCGGTCGGGATGCTGCCCTACGAGCAGTACTTC. Full variable domain (outside the CDR3, taken from reference TRBV28 and TRBJ2-7): DVKVTQSSRYLVKRTGEKVFLECVQDMDHENMFWYRQDPGLGLRLIYFSYDVKMKEKGDIPEGYSVSREKKERFSLILESASTNQTSMYLCASSLGAVGMLPYEQYFGPGTRLTVT.

This clone came up a few times. This chain uses TRBV14 with TRBJ2-7; TRBD2 aligns across 9 bases. CDR3 length equals 16 residues. Germline assignment: CDR1 SGHDN and CDR2 FVKESK. V shed 2 bases, J shed 6 bases, and the junction held 11 bases outside the gene matches. The CDR3 loop is CASSQQVGREGLEQYF. In nucleotides, the CDR3 is TGTGCCAGCAGCCAACAAGTGGGGCGGGAGGGCCTCGAGCAGTACTTC.

The chain carries TRBV7-8 and TRBJ2-2; D might be TRBD2 (5 bases). CDR1 and CDR2 from the germline V gene are SGHVS and FQNEAQ. Trimming took 1 base from V and 0 from J, leaving 9 bases between them. This CDR3 has 16 residues. The CDR3 bases are TGTGCCAGCAGCTTAGATTTAGCGTCGAACACCGGGGAGCTGTTTTTT. Protein product: CASSLDLASNTGELFF. Full variable domain (rest looked up from reference TRBV7-8 and TRBJ2-2): GAGVSQSPRYKVAKRGQDVALRCDPISGHVSLFWYQQALGQGPEFLTYFQNEAQLDKSGLPSDRFFAERPEGSVSTLKIQRTQQEDSAVYLCASSLDLASNTGELFFGEGSRLTVL.

The chain is built from TRBV11-2 and TRBJ1-4, with TRBD1 identical over 8 bases. With 1 base clipped from V and 2 bases from J, the junction kept 0 bases outside the gene matches. Looked up from germline, CDR1 is SGHAT and CDR2 is FQNNGV. The CDR3 runs to 15 residues. For the CDR3, the DNA is TGTGCCAGCAGCTTAGGACAGGGGACTAATGAAAAACTGTTTTTT. As protein: CASSLGQGTNEKLFF.

In this sample, this clone turned up a few times. The rearrangement joins TRBV19 to TRBJ2-7, with 10 bases matching TRBD2. CDR3 length: 17 amino acids. Germline CDR1 LNHDA, CDR2 SQIVND (reference sequence). The junction had 18 bases not matched to a gene; V was cut back by 6 bases and J by 7 bases. This chain's CDR3 is CASSRRGAGGPNGEQYF. CDR3 nucleotides: TGTGCCAGTAGCCGTCGAGGAGCGGGAGGGCCTAACGGGGAGCAGTACTTC.

The J gene is TRBJ1-2, the V gene TRBV3-1 (or the pseudogene TRBV3-2); D is unresolved. Germline CDR1 LGHDT, CDR2 YNNKEL (reference sequence). V shed 2 bases and J shed 2 bases, with 12 bases lying between them. The CDR3 has 15 residues. CDR3 nucleotide sequence: TGTGCCAGCAGCCAAAGGCAGCTGAGGAACTATGGCTACACCTTC. This codes for CASSQRQLRNYGYTF.